The T cell receptor (beta chain) described here comes from a study of cytomegalovirus exposure and HLA in healthy donors. Study information: An earlier analysis identified 117 million unique TCR beta sequences in about 179 million T cells. General study points: In the analysis, some V segments, TRBV6-2 and TRBV6-3 included, were excluded as indistinguishable. It was in a later analysis that TCR association rates were seen to vary by HLA locus, highest for DRB1 and lowest for HLA-C. Cytomegalovirus-associated TCR beta chains were listed, numbering 150 to 200.

The germline V and J ends were trimmed by 3 bases and 4 bases, with 15 bases remaining between them. Germline V gene data show CDR1 as SNHLY and CDR2 as FYNNEI. This CDR3 region has 15 residues. The PCR was carried out with 60 Vbeta primers and 13 Jbeta primers. Assay used: immunoSEQ multiplex PCR; TCRdb lists only in-frame clones, some missing. Among hundreds of thousands of clones listed, approximately 90% were seen once. About this clone: What it binds is unknown.

The sequencing sample was made of PBMCs. This clonotype was sampled from a woman between 18 and 30 years old in good health and CMV-seronegative. The rearrangement joins TRBV2 to TRBJ1-2; D remains ambiguous. The CDR3 spells CASSDRGNPLYGYTF. The CDR3 DNA sequence: TGTGCCAGCAGTGATCGAGGAAATCCCCTCTATGGCTACACCTTC.